This TCR beta chain was profiled in a study of T-cell memory formation after mild COVID-19 (dated by TCRdb to about 2021). About the study as a whole: TCR sequence clusters from the two donors were largely donor specific. T-cell clones expanding and contracting after mild COVID-19 in a couple of donors were tracked by longitudinal TCRalpha and TCRbeta repertoire sequencing. Two young, previously healthy adult volunteers, one female and one male, were included in the cohort. Overall study outcomes, separate from this receptor: Contracting CD4+ clones were found mainly in CM and EM memory subsets, while CD8+ clones were enriched in EMRA. The detection of some responding clones in pre-infection memory suggests that pre-existing cross-reactive memory T cells joined the SARS-CoV-2 response. The second-wave clones that peaked on day 37 were not confirmed to be SARS-CoV-2 specific. The study included only a couple of mild cases, and larger cohorts that include severe cases with pre-infection samples were judged to be necessary. From day 15 to 85, contracting clones showed balanced CD4/CD8 phenotypes, whereas a second wave of clones that expanded from day 15 to 37 leaned towards CD4+.

From the cysteine up to the phenylalanine, the CDR3 has a length of 14 residues. The retained sequence is limited to the CDR3, 42 bases, with the frame set at the first base. From the germline V gene, CDR1 is SNHLY and CDR2 is FYNNEI. Deletion took 3 bases off V and 0 bases off J, with a span of 7 bases between the germline ends. A word on this clonotype: Its antigen is currently not known. No base quality information exists; no much larger clone differs at one position.

PBMCs were isolated by Ficoll-Paque density gradient centrifugation. Instrument used: Illumina NovaSeq 6000. TCRalpha and TCRbeta cDNA libraries were constructed by 5'RACE with constant-segment primers, with sample barcodes and unique molecular identifiers being introduced. Trizol reagent was used to extract RNA from every sample. Amplification of the libraries took two PCR steps, and the second step added a second sample barcode plus Illumina TruSeq adapters. Sequencing of libraries was performed on an Illumina NovaSeq with 2 x 150 bp paired-end reads. The study's processing was this. Reads were demultiplexed and collapsed into UMI-guided consensus sequences with migec v1.2.7. Using mixcr v2.1.11, the UMI consensuses were aligned to TRA and TRB V and J templates and assembled into clonotypes. A clonotype was counted as expanded or contracted only when both edgeR and NoisET called the clonotype significant, with the noise models trained on biological replicates. For edgeR calls, the thresholds were a false discovery rate-adjusted p below 0.01 and a log2 fold-change of 1. PCA with hierarchical clustering of max-normalized trajectories of the 1000 most abundant clonotypes was used as exploratory dynamics analysis. Separately sequenced CD4+ and CD8+ repertoires were used to assign the CD4 or CD8 phenotype of responding clones. TCRdb trimmed public reads at Q25 via fastp, called clones via MiXCR and kept in-frame beta chains. A single entry per CDR3 protein holds the most common genes and DNA from its merged rows. These V and J calls derive from TCRdb rather than the authors' analysis. This sample is represented by under 450,000 distinct CDR3 sequences; approximately 22% of them were singletons. 21% of the sample goes to the ten largest clones.

What was sequenced was PBMCs or a T cell subset sorted from them (not recorded which). The sequence joins TRBV2 to TRBJ2-3, with the D gene not confidently named. The TCR sequence derives from a man younger than 35 who had mild COVID-19 (a few samples of this study predate the infection). The sample titles of this study are shuffled in the database, so cell type and time point are left out; the donor was told from shared clones. The CDR3 reads as follows: CASSDGRSTDTQYF. The sequenced DNA: TGTGCCAGCAGTGATGGACGGAGCACAGATACGCAGTATTTT. Extended through the reference TRBV2 and TRBJ2-3 proteins, this CDR3 yields the full variable domain: EPEVTQTPSHQVTQMGQEVILRCVPISNHLYFYWYRQILGQKVEFLVSFYNNEISEKSEIFDDQFSVERPDGSNFTLKIRSTKLEDSAMYFCASSDGRSTDTQYFGPGTRLTVL.